These T cell receptor beta chains were read from a single sample in a study of T-cell memory formation after mild COVID-19. TCRdb recomputed calls from the 5' RACE reads with MiXCR, one row per CDR3 protein. The sample has a few hundred thousand distinct CDR3 sequences; approximately 29% are singletons. The specimen was PBMCs or a T cell subset sorted from them (not recorded which). Receptors originate from an adult woman who had mild COVID-19 (a few samples of this study predate the infection). Cell type and time point are not known. Each CDR3 is given with its conserved first and last residue. The order of the fields is V gene, CDR3 length, D gene, clone size, J gene, CDR3 DNA, CDR3 protein. The D gene is left open where the match is weak. Rows give clone size only sometimes, using once, few, many, or a class for an expanded clone.

>TRBV7-2|15|-|-|TRBJ2-7
TGTGCCAGCAGCTTAGGCGAAATAAGAGGCGGCGAGCAGTACTTC
CASSLGEIRGGEQYF
>TRBV10-3|16|-|-|TRBJ1-1
TGTGCCATCAGTGAGGAGACAGCAGAAGAGAACACTGAAGCTTTCTTT
CAISEETAEENTEAFF
>TRBV12-3/TRBV12-4|12|-|-|TRBJ1-2
TGTGCCAGCAGTTTAGGGGACCTTGGCTACACCTTC
CASSLGDLGYTF
>TRBV7-2|15|TRBD2|few|TRBJ2-3
TGTGCCAGCAGCCCTTCCCCGGGGAGGGAGGATACGCAGTATTTT
CASSPSPGREDTQYF
>TRBV4-2|15|-|few|TRBJ1-2
TGTGCCAGCAGCCACGACCGGGACAAGAACTATGGCTACACCTTC
CASSHDRDKNYGYTF
>TRBV13|17|TRBD2|few|TRBJ2-3
TGTGCCAGCAGCTTAGGCCCCAGCGGGGGGTACACAGATACGCAGTATTTT
CASSLGPSGGYTDTQYF
>TRBV12-3/TRBV12-4|13|-|-|TRBJ2-3
TGTGCCACGGTAGCGGAGGTCACAGATACGCAGTATTTT
CATVAEVTDTQYF
>TRBV28|14|TRBD2|-|TRBJ2-1
TGTGCCAGTACAGTAGCGGGAGGGCGGAATGAGCAGTTCTTC
CASTVAGGRNEQFF
>TRBV4-1|15|-|-|TRBJ1-2
TGCGCCAGCAGCCAAGATGGGGAGACGATCTATGGCTACACCTTC
CASSQDGETIYGYTF
>TRBV20-1|15|-|-|TRBJ1-5
TGCAGTGCTGGGGGGGTAGCGAAGGGAAATCAGCCCCAGCATTTT
CSAGGVAKGNQPQHF
>TRBV11-1|15|TRBD1|-|TRBJ2-7
TGTGCCAGCAGCTTAATGGGACAGGCAACCTACGAGCAGTACTTC
CASSLMGQATYEQYF
>TRBV15|15|-|few|TRBJ2-7
TGTGCCACCAGCAGAGATCGAGCCGCCTCCTACGAGCAGTACTTC
CATSRDRAASYEQYF
>TRBV18|14|-|-|TRBJ2-5
TGTGCCAGCTCACCACCGGAGTTTCAAGAGACCCAGTACTTC
CASSPPEFQETQYF
>TRBV7-9|12|-|-|TRBJ2-1
TGTGCCAGCAGTTTCGGTCCAGGAGAGCAGTTCTTC
CASSFGPGEQFF